This paragraph covers one T cell receptor beta chain sequence. Antigen: not known. Unique molecular identifiers were used to barcode this TCRbeta library. From the PCR reads, TCRdb called clonotypes with MiXCR, one entry per CDR3 protein. This table has around 450,000 distinct CDR3 sequences, around two fifths appearing once. The data were obtained in a study of T-cell reconstitution after alpha-beta-depleted transplantation in children. The study, taken as a whole, reports: T-cell counts and diversity were attributed mostly to newly produced T cells one year after transplant. Several hundred expanded graft clones reportedly were the source of alpha-beta T cells about two months after transplant. Certain patients had high TCRbeta diversity at day 60, and it came from recipient T cells and thymic progenitors that survived.

V was pared by 5 bases and J by 0 bases, with 12 bases of the junction left unmatched. The CDR3 consists of 17 residues. From germline, CDR1 is MNHNS and CDR2 SASEGT. This chain uses TRBV6-1 with TRBJ1-1; 7 nucleotides match TRBD1. This clonotype was obtained from a girl aged 2 to 9 with aplastic anemia, due to receive a stem cell transplant. The material sequenced was PBMCs, taken before TCRalphabeta/CD19-depleted stem cell transplant. CDR3 region: CASSPWNRGNVNTEAFF. In nucleotides, the CDR3 is TGTGCCAGCAGTCCCTGGAACAGGGGAAACGTGAACACTGAAGCTTTCTTT.